This T cell receptor beta chain was sequenced during a study of vaccination effects on CD4 cells after COVID-19. Study context: Post-vaccine specimens arrived a median 72 days past the second dose.

Assay: immunoSEQ multiplex PCR; the TCRdb copy retains only in-frame clones and omits some. The table records 25,000 to 30,000 clones, roughly 74% of them present only once. Expansion with viral peptide pools was applied to antigen-specific CD4+ T cells by the ViraFEST assay prior to sequencing. Upon completion of about ten days in culture, CD4+ T cells were isolated. Every participant took two doses of the BNT162b2 or mRNA-1273 vaccine. They grew 1.8 million or so PBMC in each well, adding about 9.5 IU/ml IL-2 and about 9.5 ug/ml peptides. Concerning this clone: What it recognizes is unknown.

The CDR3 extends over 16 amino acids. Germline values: CDR1 SGHVS, CDR2 FQNEAQ. V dropped 3 bases and J dropped 4; count of bases not matched to a gene: 4. The chain combines TRBV7-8 with TRBJ2-2; 11 bases line up with TRBD1. The specimen was CD4+ T cells from PBMCs cultured with HCoV-OC43 spike peptides, collected after COVID-19 vaccination. Subset indicated: HCoV-OC43 spike overlapping peptide pool stimulation. The TCR comes from a human donor who received a COVID-19 vaccine. In nucleotides, the CDR3 is TGTGCCAGCAGCTTTGGACAGGGGGCTCTCACCGGGGAGCTGTTTTTT. Residues: CASSFGQGALTGELFF.